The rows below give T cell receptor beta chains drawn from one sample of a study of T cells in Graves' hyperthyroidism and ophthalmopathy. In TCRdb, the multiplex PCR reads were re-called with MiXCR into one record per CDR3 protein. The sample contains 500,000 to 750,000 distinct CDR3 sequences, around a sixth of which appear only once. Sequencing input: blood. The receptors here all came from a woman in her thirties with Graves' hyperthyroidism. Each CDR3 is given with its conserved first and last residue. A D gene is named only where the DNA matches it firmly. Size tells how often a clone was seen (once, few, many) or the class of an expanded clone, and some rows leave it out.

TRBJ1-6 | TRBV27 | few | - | CASSPRGLNDSPLHF | TGTGCCAGCAGCCCTAGAGGACTTAATGACTCACCCCTCCACTTT
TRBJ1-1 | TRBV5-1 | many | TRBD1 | CASSLMGQGARNTEAFF | TGCGCCAGCAGCTTGATGGGACAGGGGGCTCGGAACACTGAAGCTTTCTTT
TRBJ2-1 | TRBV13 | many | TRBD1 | CASTYTGASYNEQFF | TGTGCCAGCACCTATACAGGGGCTTCCTACAATGAGCAGTTCTTC
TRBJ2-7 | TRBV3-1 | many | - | CASSQESGQYF | TGTGCCAGCAGCCAGGAGAGTGGACAGTACTTC
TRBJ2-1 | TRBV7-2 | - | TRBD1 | CASSLVGTGGRYEQFF | TGTGCCAGCAGCTTAGTAGGGACAGGGGGCAGGTATGAGCAGTTCTTC
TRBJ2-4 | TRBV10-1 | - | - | CASSDLGTIQYF | TGCGCCAGCAGTGATCTAGGGACCATTCAGTACTTC
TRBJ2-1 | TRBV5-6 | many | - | CASSSDRLYNEQFF | TGTGCCAGCAGCTCAGACAGACTCTACAATGAGCAGTTCTTC
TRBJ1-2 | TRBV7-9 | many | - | CASSLSGSYVSNYGYTF | TGTGCCAGCAGCTTATCAGGGAGCTACGTATCTAACTATGGCTACACCTTC
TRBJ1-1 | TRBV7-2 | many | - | CASSQTKEVTQAFF | TGTGCCAGCAGCCAAACGAAAGAGGTAACTCAAGCTTTCTTT
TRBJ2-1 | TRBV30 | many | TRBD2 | CAWTWAGANEQFF | TGTGCCTGGACTTGGGCGGGAGCCAATGAGCAGTTCTTC
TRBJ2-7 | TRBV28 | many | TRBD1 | CASSPYRGYEQYF | TGTGCCAGCAGTCCGTACAGGGGATACGAGCAGTACTTC
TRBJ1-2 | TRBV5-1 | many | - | CASSLALNYGYTF | TGCGCCAGCAGCTTGGCGTTGAACTATGGCTACACCTTC
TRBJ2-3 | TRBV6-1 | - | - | CASSSRGGDPSTDTQYF | TGTGCCAGCAGTTCCCGGGGTGGGGACCCTAGCACAGATACGCAGTATTTT
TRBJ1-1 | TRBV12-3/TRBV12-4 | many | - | CASSIEQGYHEAFF | TGTGCCAGCAGTATTGAACAGGGATACCATGAAGCTTTCTTT
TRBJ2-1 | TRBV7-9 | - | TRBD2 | CASSPRGTRQSNEQFF | TGTGCCAGCAGCCCCCGGGGGACTAGACAAAGCAATGAGCAGTTCTTC
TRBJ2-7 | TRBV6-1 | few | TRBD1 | CASSIRQGAEQYF | TGTGCCAGCAGTATACGACAGGGGGCCGAGCAGTACTTC
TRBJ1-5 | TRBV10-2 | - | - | CASSDIVDRYQPQHF | TGCGCCAGCAGTGATATTGTCGACAGATATCAGCCCCAGCATTTT
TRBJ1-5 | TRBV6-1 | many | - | CASGRLKDQPQHF | TGTGCCAGCGGTAGACTCAAGGATCAGCCCCAGCATTTT
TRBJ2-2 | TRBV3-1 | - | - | CASSQDWPGELFF | TGTGCCAGCAGCCAAGATTGGCCTGGGGAGCTGTTTTTT
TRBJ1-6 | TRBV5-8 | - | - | CASSSLQGYNSPLHF | TGTGCCAGCAGCTCCCTACAGGGCTATAATTCACCCCTCCACTTT
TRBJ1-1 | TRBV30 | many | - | CAWSVMRTQMEAFF | TGTGCCTGGAGTGTAATGAGGACACAAATGGAAGCTTTCTTT
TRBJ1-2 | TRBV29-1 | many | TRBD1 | CSVVQGAVGYTF | TGCAGCGTTGTACAGGGGGCCGTTGGCTACACCTTC
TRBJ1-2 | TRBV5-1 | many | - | CASSQEQGYGYTF | TGCGCCAGCAGCCAAGAACAGGGCTATGGCTACACCTTC
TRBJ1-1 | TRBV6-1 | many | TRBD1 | CASIGQGFVKAFF | TGTGCCAGCATAGGACAGGGTTTCGTTAAAGCTTTCTTT
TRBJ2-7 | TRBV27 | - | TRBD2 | CASSTNGLAGGPGEQYF | TGTGCCAGCAGTACAAACGGACTAGCGGGAGGGCCCGGCGAGCAGTACTTC
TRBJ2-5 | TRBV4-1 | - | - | CASSHQGTSGTQYF | TGCGCCAGCAGCCATCAGGGGACCTCGGGGACCCAGTACTTC
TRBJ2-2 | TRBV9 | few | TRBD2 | CASSDPPSGTSDSLNTGELFF | TGTGCCAGCAGCGACCCACCGTCCGGGACTAGCGACTCATTGAACACCGGGGAGCTGTTTTTT
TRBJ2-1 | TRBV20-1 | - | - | CSARGGLAKYNEQFF | TGCAGTGCCCGAGGTGGGCTAGCGAAATACAATGAGCAGTTCTTC
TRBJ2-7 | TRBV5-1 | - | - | CASSEDTGSYEQYF | TGCGCCAGCAGCGAGGACACGGGCTCCTACGAGCAGTACTTC
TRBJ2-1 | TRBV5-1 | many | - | CASSLGGADNEQFF | TGCGCCAGCAGCTTGGGGGGGGCGGATAATGAGCAGTTCTTC
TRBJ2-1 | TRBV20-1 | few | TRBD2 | CSANSGTRTYNEQFF | TGCAGTGCAAACTCCGGGACTAGAACCTACAATGAGCAGTTCTTC
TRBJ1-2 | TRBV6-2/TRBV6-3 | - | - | CASSYSRGSYTF | TGTGCCAGCAGTTACTCCAGGGGATCCTACACCTTC
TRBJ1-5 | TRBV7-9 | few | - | CASSLGKGVIQPQHF | TGTGCCAGCAGCTTAGGAAAAGGGGTCATTCAGCCCCAGCATTTT
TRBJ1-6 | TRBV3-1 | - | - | CASSPTSTTYNSPLHF | TGTGCCAGCAGCCCGACATCGACCACCTATAATTCACCCCTCCACTTT
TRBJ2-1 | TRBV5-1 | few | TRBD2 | CASSSQPFAGGNEQFF | TGCGCCAGCAGCTCCCAACCCTTTGCGGGAGGGAATGAGCAGTTCTTC
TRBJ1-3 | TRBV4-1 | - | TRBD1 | CASSQQNRGGGGNTIYF | TGCGCCAGCAGCCAGCAGAACAGGGGCGGCGGTGGAAACACCATATATTTT
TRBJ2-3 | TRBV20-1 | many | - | CSALRADTQYF | TGCAGTGCCCTAAGGGCGGATACGCAGTATTTT
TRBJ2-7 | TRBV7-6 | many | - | CASSSRAVPEEQYF | TGTGCCAGCAGCTCTCGGGCGGTGCCTGAGGAGCAGTACTTC
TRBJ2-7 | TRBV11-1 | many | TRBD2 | CASNPAGAAHEQYF | TGTGCCAGCAATCCTGCGGGAGCTGCCCACGAGCAGTACTTC
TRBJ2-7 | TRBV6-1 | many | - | CASTGLASYEQYF | TGTGCCAGCACTGGTCTAGCCTCCTACGAGCAGTACTTC
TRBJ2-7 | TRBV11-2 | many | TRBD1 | CASSFYGTGPHEQYF | TGTGCCAGCAGCTTCTACGGGACAGGGCCCCACGAGCAGTACTTC
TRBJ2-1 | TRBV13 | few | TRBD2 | CASSLEGLGTSGAWVSYNEQFF | TGTGCCAGCAGCTTAGAGGGTCTGGGGACTAGCGGGGCCTGGGTATCCTACAATGAGCAGTTCTTC
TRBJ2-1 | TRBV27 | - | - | CASSLDKSSWAYNEQFF | TGTGCCAGCAGTTTAGACAAATCTAGTTGGGCCTACAATGAGCAGTTCTTC
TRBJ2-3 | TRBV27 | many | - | CASRWLGSTDTQYF | TGTGCCAGCCGTTGGCTGGGGAGCACAGATACGCAGTATTTT
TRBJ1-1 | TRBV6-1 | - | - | CASIGTPRALMAEAFF | TGTGCCAGCATCGGGACACCACGGGCTCTGATGGCTGAAGCTTTCTTT